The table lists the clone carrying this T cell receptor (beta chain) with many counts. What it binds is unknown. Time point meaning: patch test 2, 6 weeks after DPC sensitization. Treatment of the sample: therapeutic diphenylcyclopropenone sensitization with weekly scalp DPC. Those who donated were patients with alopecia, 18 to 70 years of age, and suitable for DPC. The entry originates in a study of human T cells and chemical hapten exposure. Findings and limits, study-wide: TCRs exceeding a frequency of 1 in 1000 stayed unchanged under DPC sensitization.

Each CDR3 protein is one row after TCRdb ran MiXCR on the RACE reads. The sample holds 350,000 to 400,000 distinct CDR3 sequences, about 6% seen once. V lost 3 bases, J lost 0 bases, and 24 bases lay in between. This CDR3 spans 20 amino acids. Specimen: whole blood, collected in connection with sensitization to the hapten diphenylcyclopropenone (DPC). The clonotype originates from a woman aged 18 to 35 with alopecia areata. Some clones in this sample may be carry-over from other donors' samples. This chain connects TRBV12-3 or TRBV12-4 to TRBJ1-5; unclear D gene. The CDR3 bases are TGTGCCAGCAGTTTTAAGGCCCAGCTGGGAGGCAAGAATAGCAATCAGCCCCAGCATTTT. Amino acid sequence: CASSFKAQLGGKNSNQPQHF.